These T cell receptor beta chains were read from a single sample in a study of CD8 T cells in Susac syndrome. One entry per CDR3 protein, called by TCRdb with MiXCR from the immunoSEQ multiplex PCR reads. The profile shows 150,000 to 190,000 distinct CDR3 sequences, approximately 95% of them singletons. The sample taken for sequencing was CD4+ T cells from PBMCs. The receptors originated from a human donor with Susac syndrome. Both conserved end residues are trimmed from each CDR3. Each record gives: CDR3 protein, V gene, J gene.

SVEEVGGTEAF	TRBV29-1	TRBJ1-1
ASSLRGKNIQY	TRBV12-3/TRBV12-4	TRBJ2-4
ASSRDILGTDTQY	TRBV2	TRBJ2-3
SARLNQGSPEAF	TRBV20-1	TRBJ1-1
ASSLEGFQPQH	TRBV7-8	TRBJ1-5
SVSRGPGANVLT	TRBV29-1	TRBJ2-6
ASKQGDTNEKLF	TRBV19	TRBJ1-4
SVEDLNRQETQY	TRBV29-1	TRBJ2-5
ASSFGGQNTEAF	TRBV5-1	TRBJ1-1
ASGAATGGTGELF	TRBV9	TRBJ2-2
SVPTQGWDTDTQY	TRBV29-1	TRBJ2-3
SVATRADTEAF	TRBV29-1	TRBJ1-1
SARGTGGRGNEQF	TRBV20-1	TRBJ2-1
SVESGLAQY	TRBV29-1	TRBJ2-3
SVTYRVNYGYT	TRBV29-1	TRBJ1-2
ASSLDQYEKLF	TRBV5-1	TRBJ1-4
ASSPDRSSYNEQF	TRBV6-5	TRBJ2-1
RNNRVQETQY	TRBV29-1	TRBJ2-5
ASSPTGVNYGYT	TRBV12-3/TRBV12-4	TRBJ1-2
ATSRDGTGELF	TRBV15	TRBJ2-2
ASRSSGGYNEQF	TRBV12-3/TRBV12-4	TRBJ2-1
ASSWGGTANTGELF	TRBV7-9	TRBJ2-2
ASSLELGNTEAF	TRBV7-6	TRBJ1-1
ASSYSQGARSPLH	TRBV6-6	TRBJ1-6
ASSKTGSGYNEQF	TRBV6-5	TRBJ2-1
ASESSSGANVLT	TRBV3-1	TRBJ2-6
ASSLALTSGYNEQF	TRBV12-3/TRBV12-4	TRBJ2-1
SAPDTYYGYT	TRBV29-1	TRBJ1-2
ASSADQRETQY	TRBV9	TRBJ2-5
ASSQGGETQY	TRBV3-1	TRBJ2-5
ASSQDLRRGSETQY	TRBV4-3	TRBJ2-5
ASSRLQGDYGYT	TRBV5-1	TRBJ1-2
ASSYQGGYGYT	TRBV6-2/TRBV6-3	TRBJ1-2
ASSQDGDEQF	TRBV2	TRBJ2-1
SVERDTGELF	TRBV29-1	TRBJ2-2
ASSPLDVSPLH	TRBV7-8	TRBJ1-6
SALHPGGGSDTQY	TRBV20-1	TRBJ2-3
SAREPTGGDQPQH	TRBV20-1	TRBJ1-5
ASSQEQGSSYNEQF	TRBV14	TRBJ2-1
ASSTGASDEKLF	TRBV7-9	TRBJ1-4
ASRGGSGPGELF	TRBV12-3/TRBV12-4	TRBJ2-2
ASSEGLARSTDTQY	TRBV2	TRBJ2-3
ASSELGTAPYNEQF	TRBV2	TRBJ2-1
SPSRTNTEAF	TRBV29-1	TRBJ1-1
SARDQTSGDTDTQY	TRBV20-1	TRBJ2-3
ASSRGQGDDIQY	TRBV7-9	TRBJ2-4
SAPAGDSNQPQH	TRBV20-1	TRBJ1-5
ASSVDGTYEQY	TRBV9	TRBJ2-7